This entry lists 11 T cell receptor beta chains sequenced from one sample in a study of blood T cells in healthy people across ages. Sample-barcoded 5' priming and a J-beta primer mix drove a second PCR of roughly 6 to 12 cycles. TCRdb re-called the 5' RACE reads with MiXCR, one entry per CDR3 protein. The table shows around 1,000,000 distinct CDR3 sequences, with approximately 26% occurring only once. These data are also associated with another study on T cells of mothers and their children.

Sequencing was carried out using blood. The receptors were gathered from a girl aged 2 to 10 in good health.

This clonotype was seen once. V and J are TRBV7-9 and TRBJ1-1; a possible D gene is TRBD1 (5 bases). This CDR3 spans 14 amino acids. Trimming left V 2 bases short and J 6 bases short, with 13 bases between. The germline CDR1 and CDR2 sequences are SEHNR and FQNEAQ (reference sequence). Written as DNA, the CDR3 is TGTGCCAGCAGCTTACAAGGGGTGGTGGCTGAAGCTTTCTTT. Its protein is CASSLQGVVAEAFF.

This clonotype was found a few times. For the CDR3, the DNA is TGCGCCAGCAGCCAAGAGCCACGGGGGGCCACCGGGGAGCTGTTTTTT. Its protein product is CASSQEPRGATGELFF. This chain joins TRBV4-1 and TRBJ2-2; D possibly corresponds to TRBD2 (7 bases). The germline V gene has CDR1 MGHRA and CDR2 YSYEKL. This CDR3 has 16 amino acids. Trimming shortened V by 0 bases and J by 4 bases, and 12 bases separated the two germline ends.

The chain uses TRBV20-1 and TRBJ2-5; tentative D call: TRBD2 (6 bases). The germline gives CDR1 DFQATT, CDR2 SNEGSKA (reference sequence). Trimming pared 5 bases from V and 4 bases from J, leaving 17 bases between. The CDR3 contains 14 residues. CDR3 residues: CSARPGSGRETQYF. The CDR3 region has the DNA TGCAGTGCTCGACCAGGTAGCGGCAGAGAGACCCAGTACTTC.

Here the CDR3 DNA reads TGCAGCGTTGAAGATCCCCCGGGAGCGGTGACCCAGTACTTC. This codes for CSVEDPPGAVTQYF. J is TRBJ2-5 and V is TRBV29-1; D may be TRBD2 (6 bases). In germline, CDR1 is SQVTM, CDR2 ANQGSEA. V lost 0 bases, J lost 7 bases, and 15 bases lay in between. The CDR3 extends over 14 amino acids.

This clonotype was seen more than once but under ten times. The gene calls are TRBV18 and TRBJ1-2; D unclear. Germline loops: CDR1 KGHSH, CDR2 LQKENI. The CDR3 covers 16 residues. Trimming stripped 0 bases from V and 8 bases from J, with 19 bases between. The CDR3 region has the DNA TGTGCCAGCTCACCACCGTCTCGGCAACAGCTTGAGGGCTACACCTTC. This codes for CASSPPSRQQLEGYTF.

In its sample, this clonotype was seen once. The chain recombines TRBV20-1 with TRBJ2-1; possibly TRBD1 or TRBD2 for D (5 bases each). This CDR3 contains 14 residues. Deletions cut 3 bases from V and 5 bases from J, with 14 bases between. Germline loops: CDR1 DFQATT, CDR2 SNEGSKA (reference sequence). CDR3 sequence (DNA): TGCAGTGCTAGTTCCGGGACCTACAACAATGAGCAGTTCTTC. Translating gives CSASSGTYNNEQFF.

The chain combines TRBV7-9 with TRBJ1-3, with D possibly being TRBD1 (6 bases). The CDR3 sequence is 15 residues long. V lost 6 bases and J lost 0, with 12 bases in between. Germline lookup yields CDR1 SEHNR and CDR2 FQNEAQ (reference sequence). In DNA, the CDR3 is TGTGCCAGCAGTCAAGGGGGTTCCTCTGGAAACACCATATATTTT. It translates to CASSQGGSSGNTIYF.

The chain uses TRBV10-3 and TRBJ1-5; a possible D gene is TRBD1 (5 bases). V was pared by 5 bases and J by 3 bases, with 14 bases between. Germline V gene data show CDR1 as ENHRY and CDR2 as SYGVKD. This CDR3 is built from 15 residues. The CDR3 protein is CAISPSQGTNQPQHF. The CDR3 region has the DNA TGTGCCATCAGTCCTTCTCAGGGAACCAATCAGCCCCAGCATTTT.

The chain employs TRBV9 and TRBJ2-5; D possibly uses TRBD1 or TRBD2 (5 bases each). V lost 0 bases, J lost 5 bases, and 14 bases lay in between. The CDR3 contains 15 residues. Germline V CDR1 and CDR2: SGDLS, YYNGEE. CDR3 residues: CASSVGMGRRETQYF. The CDR3 nucleotides are TGTGCCAGCAGCGTAGGGATGGGACGGAGGGAGACCCAGTACTTC.

This clonotype turned up a few times. The rearrangement uses TRBV7-2 and TRBJ1-2; the D is unclear. Trimming removed 3 bases from V and 13 bases from J, with 18 bases in between. The CDR3 runs to 13 residues. The germline CDR1 and CDR2 sequences are SGHTA and FQGNSA. In nucleotides, the CDR3 is TGTGCCAGCAGCTTGACGACTAGCACTTCTTCCACCTTC. Its translation is CASSLTTSTSSTF.

This clonotype is a singleton in its sample. This rearrangement joins TRBV5-5 to TRBJ2-6; no firm D call. The CDR3 runs to 16 residues. V was cut by 2 bases and J by 2 bases, with 11 bases left in between. CDR1 and CDR2 from the germline V gene are SGHKS and YYEKEE (reference sequence). The DNA of the CDR3 is TGTGCCAGCAGCTTTTCTGGGCTGGCTGGGGCCAACGTCCTGACTTTC. This translates into CASSFSGLAGANVLTF. Full variable domain (rest looked up from reference TRBV5-5 and TRBJ2-6): DAGVTQSPTHLIKTRGQQVTLRCSPISGHKSVSWYQQVLGQGPQFIFQYYEKEERGRGNFPDRFSARQFPNYSSELNVNALLLGDSALYLCASSFSGLAGANVLTFGAGSRLTVL.